This T cell receptor (beta chain) came from a study of cytomegalovirus exposure and HLA in healthy donors. Whole-study context: When over 300 donors were genotyped, around 77% of them were found to fall in the Caucasian-associated ancestry cluster. General observations from the study: Trimming of TCR beta V- and J-genes showed a link, identified in a later analysis, to a missense DCLRE1C variant. Most TCR sequences were rare, but some public TCRs occurred in many donors.

As for this clone: The antigen remains undetermined.

The PCR made use of 60 Vbeta and 13 Jbeta primers. Clones were read by immunoSEQ multiplex PCR, and TCRdb kept only the in-frame ones, dropping some. The repertoire holds about 160,000 clones, with approximately 75% as singletons. Whereas donors were nominally healthy upon sampling, unrecorded immune exposures were probable. Germline lookup yields CDR1 MNHEY and CDR2 SMNVEV (reference sequence). This CDR3 comprises 18 residues. V lost 6 bases and J 4 bases, leaving 25 bases between the germline ends. V is TRBV27 and J is TRBJ2-1; a weak D match, TRBD2 (9 bases). Material: PBMCs. The receptor was isolated from a man in his thirties or forties in good health and CMV-seropositive. DNA for the CDR3: TGTGCCAGCAGCTCAGGGGGCCTTAGCGGGGGAGTTTACAATGAGCAGTTCTTC. Protein: CASSSGGLSGGVYNEQFF.